This T cell receptor beta chain was retrieved from a study of cytomegalovirus exposure and HLA in healthy donors. The CDR3 is 14 residues long. Per the germline V gene, CDR1 is SQVTM and CDR2 is ANQGSEA. Trimming took 5 bases from V and 2 from J, leaving 12 bases between them. Generated by immunoSEQ multiplex PCR, the TCRdb table keeps only in-frame clones and is missing some. The profile shows about 98,000 clones, about 83% of them singletons. This receptor was identified in a woman in her 30s in good health and CMV-seronegative. The sample consisted of PBMCs. The chain couples TRBV29-1 to TRBJ2-2; D is uncertain. CDR3 sequence (DNA): TGCAGCGTTCTCCCAGAGACAAACACCGGGGAGCTGTTTTTT. Translating it yields CSVLPETNTGELFF.